Listed below are T cell receptor beta chains from one sample, sequenced in a study of post-analysis software for immune sequencing data. From the PCR reads, TCRdb called clonotypes with MiXCR, one entry per CDR3 protein. Counted here are about 430,000 distinct CDR3 sequences, 39% occurring once; the ten biggest clones make up less than 10%. Input material: blood. The receptors derive from a girl aged 2-15 years with multiple sclerosis. CDR3s include the opening cysteine and the closing phenylalanine or tryptophan. D genes are given only for firm matches. Clone size is given for some rows only: seen once, a few or many times, or a class if the clone is expanded.

CDR3: CASSIFPGQAANQPQHF
DNA: TGTGCCAGCAGCATCTTTCCGGGACAGGCCGCCAATCAGCCCCAGCATTTT
V: TRBV2
size: .
J: TRBJ1-5
D: TRBD1

CDR3: CAISELVQETQYF
DNA: TGTGCCATCAGTGAGTTGGTCCAAGAGACCCAGTACTTC
V: TRBV10-3
size: few
J: TRBJ2-5
D: .

CDR3: CASSQQGEETQYF
DNA: TGTGCCAGCAGCCAACAGGGGGAAGAGACCCAGTACTTC
V: TRBV3-1
size: few
J: TRBJ2-5
D: TRBD1

CDR3: CASSQDHPYPELRSGYTF
DNA: TGCGCCAGCAGCCAAGATCACCCCTATCCAGAGCTTAGAAGTGGCTACACCTTC
V: TRBV4-3
size: .
J: TRBJ1-2
D: .

CDR3: CASSSGTGAQPQHF
DNA: TGTGCCAGCAGCTCGGGGACAGGGGCTCAGCCCCAGCATTTT
V: TRBV9
size: .
J: TRBJ1-5
D: TRBD1

CDR3: CASSEQTRAGANVLTF
DNA: TGTGCCAGCAGTGAGCAGACTAGAGCTGGGGCCAACGTCCTGACTTTC
V: TRBV25-1
size: .
J: TRBJ2-6
D: .

CDR3: CASSPRQGIYEQYF
DNA: TGTGCCAGCAGCCCCCGACAGGGAATCTACGAGCAGTACTTC
V: TRBV7-9
size: few
J: TRBJ2-7
D: TRBD1

CDR3: CASSTSGGNEQFF
DNA: TGTGCCAGCAGTACATCAGGGGGGAATGAGCAGTTCTTC
V: TRBV6-6
size: few
J: TRBJ2-1
D: .

CDR3: CASSLRVAGARAKNIQYF
DNA: TGTGCCAGCAGTTTAAGGGTAGCGGGAGCCAGAGCCAAAAACATTCAGTACTTC
V: TRBV28
size: .
J: TRBJ2-4
D: TRBD2

CDR3: CASSPYDQYSEKLFF
DNA: TGTGCCAGCAGTCCCTACGACCAATACAGTGAAAAACTGTTTTTT
V: TRBV28
size: .
J: TRBJ1-4
D: .

CDR3: CASSLLGQGSDEQYF
DNA: TGTGCCAGCAGCCTCCTAGGACAGGGGTCCGACGAGCAGTACTTC
V: TRBV7-2
size: .
J: TRBJ2-7
D: TRBD1

CDR3: CASSPPQDSTDTQYF
DNA: TGCGCCAGCAGCCCACCTCAGGATAGCACAGATACGCAGTATTTT
V: TRBV5-1
size: .
J: TRBJ2-3
D: .

CDR3: CSVETGDYQETQYF
DNA: TGCAGCGTTGAAACGGGGGATTACCAAGAGACCCAGTACTTC
V: TRBV29-1
size: .
J: TRBJ2-5
D: .

CDR3: CASSPGTSLNIQYF
DNA: TGTGCCAGCAGCCCCGGGACTAGCCTAAACATTCAGTACTTC
V: TRBV7-9
size: few
J: TRBJ2-4
D: TRBD2

CDR3: CASSLSGTSTDTQYF
DNA: TGTGCCAGCAGTTTGTCCGGGACCTCCACAGATACGCAGTATTTT
V: TRBV28
size: .
J: TRBJ2-3
D: .

CDR3: CATREGSLETQYF
DNA: TGTGCAACAAGGGAGGGTAGCTTGGAGACCCAGTACTTC
V: TRBV2
size: .
J: TRBJ2-5
D: TRBD2

CDR3: CASSLGQYMGEQYF
DNA: TGTGCCAGCAGCTTAGGCCAGTATATGGGCGAGCAGTACTTC
V: TRBV7-6
size: few
J: TRBJ2-7
D: .

CDR3: CASSLRTWGYEQYF
DNA: TGTGCCAGCAGTTTAAGGACTTGGGGCTACGAGCAGTACTTC
V: TRBV28
size: .
J: TRBJ2-7
D: .

CDR3: CASSVSLPGDGYTF
DNA: TGTGCCAGCAGTGTATCTCTCCCAGGTGATGGCTACACCTTC
V: TRBV2
size: .
J: TRBJ1-2
D: .

CDR3: CASSLMTEETQYF
DNA: TGCGCCAGCAGCTTAATGACAGAAGAGACCCAGTACTTC
V: TRBV5-1
size: .
J: TRBJ2-5
D: .

CDR3: CASSLAPRGSRTDTQYF
DNA: TGCGCCAGCAGCTTGGCCCCACGGGGCTCCCGGACAGATACGCAGTATTTT
V: TRBV5-1
size: .
J: TRBJ2-3
D: .

CDR3: CASSLSPGRNYGYTF
DNA: TGTGCCAGCAGTTTGAGTCCGGGACGAAACTATGGCTACACCTTC
V: TRBV6-2/TRBV6-3
size: .
J: TRBJ1-2
D: .

CDR3: CASSLLAGVSNEQFF
DNA: TGTGCCAGCAGCCTACTAGCGGGAGTATCTAATGAGCAGTTCTTC
V: TRBV12-3/TRBV12-4
size: few
J: TRBJ2-1
D: TRBD2

CDR3: CASKPDVGWSPLHF
DNA: TGTGCCAGCAAGCCCGACGTCGGGTGGTCACCCCTCCACTTT
V: TRBV6-2/TRBV6-3
size: .
J: TRBJ1-6
D: .

CDR3: CASSPDSGGYEQYF
DNA: TGTGCCAGCAGCCCTGATAGCGGGGGCTACGAGCAGTACTTC
V: TRBV3-1
size: .
J: TRBJ2-7
D: TRBD2

CDR3: CASSPGMQNEKLFF
DNA: TGTGCCAGCAGCCCAGGGATGCAGAATGAAAAACTGTTTTTT
V: TRBV7-2
size: .
J: TRBJ1-4
D: .

CDR3: CSARTDFQETQYF
DNA: TGCAGCGCCAGGACAGATTTTCAAGAGACCCAGTACTTC
V: TRBV29-1
size: few
J: TRBJ2-5
D: .

CDR3: CASSSKTSGASYNEQFF
DNA: TGTGCCAGCAGTTCTAAGACTAGCGGGGCTTCCTACAATGAGCAGTTCTTC
V: TRBV6-5
size: few
J: TRBJ2-1
D: TRBD2

CDR3: CASSLDSRWDRENEKLFF
DNA: TGTGCCAGCAGCTTAGATAGTAGGTGGGACCGCGAAAATGAAAAACTGTTTTTT
V: TRBV11-2
size: .
J: TRBJ1-4
D: .

CDR3: CSAREGVAGPAEQYF
DNA: TGCAGTGCTAGAGAGGGGGTAGCGGGACCTGCAGAGCAGTACTTC
V: TRBV20-1
size: few
J: TRBJ2-5
D: TRBD2

CDR3: CSVELAEGSWETQYF
DNA: TGCAGCGTTGAATTGGCGGAGGGTTCGTGGGAGACCCAGTACTTC
V: TRBV29-1
size: medium-sized
J: TRBJ2-5
D: .

CDR3: CSASPSVLQETQYF
DNA: TGCAGTGCTAGTCCTAGCGTCCTTCAAGAGACCCAGTACTTC
V: TRBV20-1
size: .
J: TRBJ2-5
D: .

CDR3: CASSQNGQAYEQYF
DNA: TGTGCCAGCAGTCAGAACGGACAGGCCTACGAGCAGTACTTC
V: TRBV12-3/TRBV12-4
size: .
J: TRBJ2-7
D: TRBD1

CDR3: CASSLGVRQSYEQYF
DNA: TGTGCCAGCAGCTTGGGGGTGAGACAGAGCTACGAGCAGTACTTC
V: TRBV5-5
size: few
J: TRBJ2-7
D: .

CDR3: CASSSRRDSKTYEQYF
DNA: TGTGCCAGCAGCAGCCGCCGGGACAGCAAAACCTACGAGCAGTACTTC
V: TRBV7-9
size: .
J: TRBJ2-7
D: TRBD1

CDR3: CASSRALRGQPQHF
DNA: TGTGCCAGCAGTCGGGCCTTACGAGGGCAGCCCCAGCATTTT
V: TRBV28
size: .
J: TRBJ1-5
D: .

CDR3: CASSKFRANYGYTF
DNA: TGTGCCAGCAGTAAATTTCGGGCTAACTATGGCTACACCTTC
V: TRBV6-5
size: few
J: TRBJ1-2
D: .

CDR3: CASSQEGRGNEQFF
DNA: TGTGCCAGCAGCCAAGAGGGGCGAGGCAATGAGCAGTTCTTC
V: TRBV4-2
size: few
J: TRBJ2-1
D: .

CDR3: CASSLWRGGRADTQYF
DNA: TGTGCCAGCAGTTTATGGCGAGGCGGGAGGGCAGATACGCAGTATTTT
V: TRBV12-3/TRBV12-4
size: .
J: TRBJ2-3
D: TRBD2

CDR3: CASSYNRDGTYNEQFF
DNA: TGTGCCAGCAGTTATAACCGGGACGGGACCTACAATGAGCAGTTCTTC
V: TRBV6-5
size: .
J: TRBJ2-1
D: .

CDR3: CSAEGTGGEMGEQYF
DNA: TGCAGTGCTGAGGGGACAGGGGGCGAAATGGGGGAGCAGTACTTC
V: TRBV20-1
size: once
J: TRBJ2-7
D: TRBD1

CDR3: CASSLWGGGLETQYF
DNA: TGTGCCAGCAGCTTATGGGGGGGGGGCCTTGAGACCCAGTACTTC
V: TRBV7-3
size: .
J: TRBJ2-5
D: .

CDR3: CASSQTSGGAYEQFF
DNA: TGTGCCAGCAGCCAAACTAGCGGGGGGGCTTATGAGCAGTTCTTC
V: TRBV4-2
size: .
J: TRBJ2-1
D: TRBD2

CDR3: CASSQEAGSSYNSPLHF
DNA: TGTGCCAGCAGCCAAGAAGCTGGCAGCTCCTATAATTCACCCCTCCACTTT
V: TRBV4-2
size: .
J: TRBJ1-6
D: .

CDR3: CASSARNTEAFF
DNA: TGCGCCAGCAGCGCCCGTAACACTGAAGCTTTCTTT
V: TRBV4-3
size: .
J: TRBJ1-1
D: .

CDR3: CSVDDREDYNEQFF
DNA: TGCAGCGTTGACGACAGGGAAGACTACAATGAGCAGTTCTTC
V: TRBV29-1
size: .
J: TRBJ2-1
D: TRBD1

CDR3: CASSVVGTDNEKLFF
DNA: TGTGCCAGCAGCGTGGTCGGGACAGACAATGAAAAACTGTTTTTT
V: TRBV7-9
size: .
J: TRBJ1-4
D: TRBD1

CDR3: CASSPGTLNTEAFF
DNA: TGTGCCAGCAGTCCCGGGACATTGAACACTGAAGCTTTCTTT
V: TRBV12-3/TRBV12-4
size: few
J: TRBJ1-1
D: .

CDR3: CASSQPTYEQYF
DNA: TGTGCCAGCAGCCAACCAACCTACGAGCAGTACTTC
V: TRBV7-6
size: few
J: TRBJ2-7
D: .

CDR3: CAGSSSGRLNPEQYF
DNA: TGTGCCGGCAGTTCATCCGGGCGTTTGAACCCCGAGCAGTACTTC
V: TRBV6-6
size: .
J: TRBJ2-7
D: .

CDR3: CAISEPGPLETQYF
DNA: TGTGCCATCAGTGAGCCGGGCCCCCTGGAGACCCAGTACTTC
V: TRBV10-3
size: .
J: TRBJ2-5
D: .

CDR3: CASSLFGSQEKLFF
DNA: TGCGCCAGCAGCTTGTTTGGGTCTCAGGAAAAACTGTTTTTT
V: TRBV5-1
size: few
J: TRBJ1-4
D: .

CDR3: CASSSPSKNIQYF
DNA: TGTGCCAGCAGTTCCCCGTCCAAAAACATTCAGTACTTC
V: TRBV6-2/TRBV6-3
size: few
J: TRBJ2-4
D: .

CDR3: CASSQEGLLNYGYTF
DNA: TGCGCCAGCAGCCAAGAGGGCCTCCTGAACTATGGCTACACCTTC
V: TRBV4-1
size: once
J: TRBJ1-2
D: .

CDR3: CASSVGAFNYGYTF
DNA: TGTGCCAGCAGTGTAGGGGCGTTTAACTATGGCTACACCTTC
V: TRBV6-4
size: .
J: TRBJ1-2
D: .

CDR3: CASSLGWAANQPQHF
DNA: TGTGCCAGCAGCTTAGGTTGGGCAGCAAATCAGCCCCAGCATTTT
V: TRBV7-6
size: .
J: TRBJ1-5
D: .

CDR3: CAIRQGPGDYGYTF
DNA: TGTGCCATCCGGCAGGGGCCAGGTGACTATGGCTACACCTTC
V: TRBV10-3
size: .
J: TRBJ1-2
D: .

CDR3: CASSPPSAESYEQYF
DNA: TGTGCCAGCTCACCACCCAGCGCCGAGTCCTACGAGCAGTACTTC
V: TRBV18
size: .
J: TRBJ2-7
D: .

CDR3: CASSQVYPPGVSSYEQYF
DNA: TGCGCCAGCAGCCAAGTCTATCCACCAGGGGTCAGCTCCTACGAGCAGTACTTC
V: TRBV4-1
size: few
J: TRBJ2-7
D: .

CDR3: CSARDRTDHEAFF
DNA: TGCAGTGCTAGGGACCGGACGGATCATGAAGCTTTCTTT
V: TRBV20-1
size: few
J: TRBJ1-1
D: .